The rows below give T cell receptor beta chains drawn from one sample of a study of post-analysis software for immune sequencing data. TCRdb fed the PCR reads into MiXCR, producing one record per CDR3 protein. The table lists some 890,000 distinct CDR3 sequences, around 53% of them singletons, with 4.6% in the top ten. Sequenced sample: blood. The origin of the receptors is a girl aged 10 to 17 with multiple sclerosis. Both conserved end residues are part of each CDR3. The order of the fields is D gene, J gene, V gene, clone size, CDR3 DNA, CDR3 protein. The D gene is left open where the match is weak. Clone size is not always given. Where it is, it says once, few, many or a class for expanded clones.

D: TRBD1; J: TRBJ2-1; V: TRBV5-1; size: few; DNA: TGCGCCAGCAGCCGAGCCGGGACAGGGGGCTTAAATGAGCAGTTCTTC; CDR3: CASSRAGTGGLNEQFF
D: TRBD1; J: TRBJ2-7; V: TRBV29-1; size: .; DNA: TGCAGCGTTCAAGGACAGGGCCCCTACGAGCAGTACTTC; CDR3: CSVQGQGPYEQYF
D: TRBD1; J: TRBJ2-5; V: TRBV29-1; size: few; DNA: TGCAGCGCAGCCCGGGACAGCCAAGAGACCCAGTACTTC; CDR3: CSAARDSQETQYF
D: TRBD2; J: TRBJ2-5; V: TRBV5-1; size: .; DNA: TGCGCCAGCAGCTTGTATCCGCGGGGGGGCCGGGAGACCCAGTACTTC; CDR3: CASSLYPRGGRETQYF
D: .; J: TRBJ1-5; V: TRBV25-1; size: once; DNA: TGTGCCAGCAGTGAGTACAGGGACGATCAGCCCCAGCATTTT; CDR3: CASSEYRDDQPQHF
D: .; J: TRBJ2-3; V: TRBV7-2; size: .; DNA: TGTGCCAGCAGCTTAACTGCCACTAGCACAGATACGCAGTATTTT; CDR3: CASSLTATSTDTQYF
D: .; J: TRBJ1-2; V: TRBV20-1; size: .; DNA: TGCAGTGCTCCAACCGGACTCGGCTATGGCTACACCTTC; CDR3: CSAPTGLGYGYTF
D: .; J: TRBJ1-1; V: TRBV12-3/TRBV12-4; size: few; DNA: TGTGCCAGCAGTCGACAGGCGCAGGGCACTGAAGCTTTCTTT; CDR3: CASSRQAQGTEAFF
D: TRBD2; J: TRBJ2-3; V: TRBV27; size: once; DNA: TGTGCCAGCAGTTTAATGGGGACTAGCGGGCCCCTAACAGATACGCAGTATTTT; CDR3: CASSLMGTSGPLTDTQYF
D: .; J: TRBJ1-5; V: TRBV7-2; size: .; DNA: TGTGCCAGCAGCCGGAAATTTTCTCTGGGTAACTGGAGCAATCAGCCCCAGCATTTT; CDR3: CASSRKFSLGNWSNQPQHF
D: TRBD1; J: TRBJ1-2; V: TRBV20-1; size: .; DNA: TGCAGTGTCCCGACAGGGATAGGCTATGGCTACACCTTC; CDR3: CSVPTGIGYGYTF
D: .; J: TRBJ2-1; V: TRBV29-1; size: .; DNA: TGCAGCGTTGGGAAGGACAGCCACCCCTACAATGAGCAGTTCTTC; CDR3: CSVGKDSHPYNEQFF
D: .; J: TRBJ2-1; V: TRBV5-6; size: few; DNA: TGTGCCAGCAGCCGGACCATAAATGAGCAGTTCTTC; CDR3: CASSRTINEQFF
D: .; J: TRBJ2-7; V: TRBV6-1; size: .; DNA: TGTGCCAGCAGTGAAGCCCTGAGGACAACCTACGAGCAGTACTTC; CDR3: CASSEALRTTYEQYF
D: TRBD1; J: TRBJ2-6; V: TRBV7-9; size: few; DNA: TGTGCCAGCAGTCCGGGACAGTGGCTCTCTGGGGCCAACGTCCTGACTTTC; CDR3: CASSPGQWLSGANVLTF
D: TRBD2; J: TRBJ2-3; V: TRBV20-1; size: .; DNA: TGCAGTGCTAGCACCGGCGGGACTAGGCTTTCCATGACGCAGTATTTT; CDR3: CSASTGGTRLSMTQYF
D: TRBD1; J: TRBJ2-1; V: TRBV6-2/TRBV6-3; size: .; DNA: TGTGCCAGCAGGAGACAGGGAACGGCCTACAATGAGCAGTTCTTC; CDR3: CASRRQGTAYNEQFF
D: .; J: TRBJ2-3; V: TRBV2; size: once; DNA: TGTGCCAGCCCTACCGTGCCGGGACTTAGCACAGATACGCAGTATTTT; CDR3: CASPTVPGLSTDTQYF
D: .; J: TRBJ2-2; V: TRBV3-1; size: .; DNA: .; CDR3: CASSQGWGGYTFGSAGELFF
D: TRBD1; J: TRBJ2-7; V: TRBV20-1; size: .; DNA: TGCAGTGCTAGAGTACAGAGGGCAGGGGGTTTTCACTCCTACGAGCAGTACTTC; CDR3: CSARVQRAGGFHSYEQYF
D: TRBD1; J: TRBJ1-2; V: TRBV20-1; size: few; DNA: TGCAGTGCTAGGGGGGCCGGACAGGCGATAGGGGGCTACACCTTC; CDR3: CSARGAGQAIGGYTF
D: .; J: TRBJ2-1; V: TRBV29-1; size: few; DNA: TGCAGCGTTGCAGGATTGCTTTACAATGAGCAGTTCTTC; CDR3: CSVAGLLYNEQFF
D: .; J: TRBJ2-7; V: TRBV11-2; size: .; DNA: TGTGCCAGCAGCCTATCGACCCGAGGAGAGCAGTACTTC; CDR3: CASSLSTRGEQYF
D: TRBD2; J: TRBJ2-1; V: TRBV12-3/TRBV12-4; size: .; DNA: TGTGCCAGCAGGGCTAGCGGGAGATATGGGCAGTTCTTC; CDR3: CASRASGRYGQFF
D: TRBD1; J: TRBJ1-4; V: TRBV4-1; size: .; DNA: TGCGCCAGCAGCCCGACCCCCGGAGGACAGGGGTCCTCTGCAACTAATGAAAAACTGTTTTTT; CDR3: CASSPTPGGQGSSATNEKLFF
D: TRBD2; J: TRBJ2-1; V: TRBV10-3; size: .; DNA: TGTGCCATCAGGGAAACTAGCGGGAGAAGTAATGAGCAGTTCTTC; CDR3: CAIRETSGRSNEQFF
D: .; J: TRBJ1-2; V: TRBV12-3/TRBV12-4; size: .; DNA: TGTGCCAGCAGCCTAGACAATGGCTACACCTTC; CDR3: CASSLDNGYTF
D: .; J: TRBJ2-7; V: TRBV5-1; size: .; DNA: TGCGCCAGCAGCTTGGCCCGGGCCGGCACCTACGAGCAGTACTTC; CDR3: CASSLARAGTYEQYF
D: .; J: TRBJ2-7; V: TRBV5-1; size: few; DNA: TGCGCCAGCAGGCCTGAGCTTAGCGGTGACTACGAGCAGTACTTC; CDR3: CASRPELSGDYEQYF